This TCR beta chain was documented in a study of beta chain features in type 1 diabetes. Study findings and constraints: More deletions and fewer insertions at VDJ junctions were found in patients with type 1 diabetes.

Sequenced material consisted of expressed TCRB transcripts (all of the isolated RNA was reverse transcribed). Using immunoSEQ multiplex PCR, the repertoire was profiled, and TCRdb retains in-frame clones only, with some absent. The data show 200,000 to 250,000 clones, 9.6% seen once. The CDR3 consists of 14 residues. The V gene lost 4 bases and the J gene lost 3 bases, with 12 bases spanning the gap. CDR1 is KGHSH, CDR2 LQKENI, per germline. This clone occurred once. The antigen remains undetermined. The specimen was naive CD4+ T cells from blood. This sequence originates from a woman younger than 30 in good health. V gene TRBV18 combines with J gene TRBJ1-2, with D tentatively TRBD1 (6 bases). CDR3 in amino acids: CASSLTGSDYGYTF. The CDR3 nucleotides are TGTGCCAGCTCACTTACAGGGTCTGACTATGGCTACACCTTC.